This TCR beta chain was documented in a study of shared clonotypes between healthy human individuals. Study-wide points: Among four donors, about 5% of naive CD4 clonotypes were found in common.

The data were produced by immunoSEQ multiplex PCR, yet TCRdb's version contains in-frame clones alone and is incomplete. The sample includes about 2.3 million clones, roughly 93% seen only once; the top ten take about 0.39%. All the donors were Caucasian adults who lived in Nashville, Tennessee. The V gene's germline CDR1 is MNHEY and CDR2 SMNVEV (reference sequence). Trimming took off 2 bases at V and 3 bases at J, with 11 bases between the two ends. This CDR3 has 14 amino acids. As regards this clone: Its antigen is as yet unknown. Distinct nucleotide sequences in the sample also encode this CDR3.

The V and J genes are TRBV27 and TRBJ2-7; the D is unclear. The receptor's source is a man aged 18-30 years in good health. Some clones in this sample may be carry-over from other donors' samples. The sequencing input was naive CD4+ T cells from PBMCs. Documented subset: CD45RA+ positively selected. The DNA of the CDR3 is TGTGCCAGCAGTTTAAAGCCTATTAGCTACGAGCAGTACTTC. Encoded protein: CASSLKPISYEQYF.